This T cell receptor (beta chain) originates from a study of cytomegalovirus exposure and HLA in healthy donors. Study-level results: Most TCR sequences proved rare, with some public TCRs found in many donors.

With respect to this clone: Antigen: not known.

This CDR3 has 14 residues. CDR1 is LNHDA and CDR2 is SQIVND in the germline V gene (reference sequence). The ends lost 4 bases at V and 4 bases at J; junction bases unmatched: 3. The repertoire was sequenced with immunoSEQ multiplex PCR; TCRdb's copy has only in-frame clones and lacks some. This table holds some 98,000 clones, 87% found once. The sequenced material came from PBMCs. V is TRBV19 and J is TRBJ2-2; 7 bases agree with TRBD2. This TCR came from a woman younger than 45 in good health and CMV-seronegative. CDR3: CASSTLAFTGELFF. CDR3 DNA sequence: TGTGCCAGTAGTACACTAGCGTTCACCGGGGAGCTGTTTTTT.